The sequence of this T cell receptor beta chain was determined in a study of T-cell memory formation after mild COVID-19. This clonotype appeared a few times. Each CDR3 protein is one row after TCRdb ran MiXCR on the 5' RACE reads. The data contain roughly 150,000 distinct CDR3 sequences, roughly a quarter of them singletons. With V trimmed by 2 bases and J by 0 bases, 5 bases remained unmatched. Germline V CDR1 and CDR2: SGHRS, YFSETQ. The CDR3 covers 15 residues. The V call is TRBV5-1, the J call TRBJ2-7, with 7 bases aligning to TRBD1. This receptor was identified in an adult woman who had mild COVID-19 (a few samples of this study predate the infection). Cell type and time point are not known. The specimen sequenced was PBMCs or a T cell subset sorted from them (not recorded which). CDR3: CASSFYGQDSYEQYF. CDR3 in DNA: TGCGCCAGCAGCTTCTACGGACAGGACTCCTACGAGCAGTACTTC.